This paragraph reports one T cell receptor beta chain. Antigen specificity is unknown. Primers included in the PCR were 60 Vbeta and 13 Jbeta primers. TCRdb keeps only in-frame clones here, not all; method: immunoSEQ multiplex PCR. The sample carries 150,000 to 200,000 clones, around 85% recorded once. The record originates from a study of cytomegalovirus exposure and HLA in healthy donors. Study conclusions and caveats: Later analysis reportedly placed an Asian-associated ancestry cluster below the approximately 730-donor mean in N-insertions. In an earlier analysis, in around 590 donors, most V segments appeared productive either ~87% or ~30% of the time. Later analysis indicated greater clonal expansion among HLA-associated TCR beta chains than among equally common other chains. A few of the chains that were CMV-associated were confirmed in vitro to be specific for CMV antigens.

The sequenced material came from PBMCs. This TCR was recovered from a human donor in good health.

CDR3 nucleotides: TGTGCCAGCAGCCAAGACCTTGGGGGGGACACGACGGATCCCTATGGCTACACCTTC. This codes for CASSQDLGGDTTDPYGYTF. This chain links TRBV4-2 with TRBJ1-2; D perhaps matches TRBD1 (6 bases). Trimming stripped 0 bases from V and 4 bases from J, with 24 bases between. CDR3 length: 19 amino acids. Looked up from germline, CDR1 is LGHNA and CDR2 is YNFKEQ.